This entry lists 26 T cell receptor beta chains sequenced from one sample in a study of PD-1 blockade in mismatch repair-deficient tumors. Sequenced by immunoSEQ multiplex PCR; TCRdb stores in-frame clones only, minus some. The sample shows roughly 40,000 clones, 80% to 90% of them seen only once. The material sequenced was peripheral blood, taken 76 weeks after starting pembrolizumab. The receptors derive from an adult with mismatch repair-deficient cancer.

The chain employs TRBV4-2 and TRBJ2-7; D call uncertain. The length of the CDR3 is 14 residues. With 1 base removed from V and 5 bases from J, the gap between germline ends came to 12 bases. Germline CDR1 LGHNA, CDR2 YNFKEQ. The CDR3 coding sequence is TGTGCCAGCAGCCAAGCGGCCAGGACCCACGAGCAGTACTTC. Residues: CASSQAARTHEQYF.

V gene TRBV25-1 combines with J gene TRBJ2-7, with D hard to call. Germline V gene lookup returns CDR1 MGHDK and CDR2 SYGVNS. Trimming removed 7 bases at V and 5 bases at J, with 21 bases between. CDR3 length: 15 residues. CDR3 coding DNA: TGTGCCAGCAAAAAGAATAGAGGCCCGTGGCACGAGCAGTACTTC. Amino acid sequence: CASKKNRGPWHEQYF.

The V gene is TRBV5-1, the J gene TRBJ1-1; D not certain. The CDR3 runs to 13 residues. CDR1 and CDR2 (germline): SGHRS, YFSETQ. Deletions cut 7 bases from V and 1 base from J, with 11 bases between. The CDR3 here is CASRTGENTEAFF. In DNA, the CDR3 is TGCGCCAGCCGAACCGGGGAGAACACTGAAGCTTTCTTT.

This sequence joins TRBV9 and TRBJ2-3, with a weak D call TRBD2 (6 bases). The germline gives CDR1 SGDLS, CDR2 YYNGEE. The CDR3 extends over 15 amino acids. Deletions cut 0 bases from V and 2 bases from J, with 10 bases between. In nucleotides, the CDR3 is TGTGCCAGCAGCGTAGATTGGCGGGACACAGATACGCAGTATTTT. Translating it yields CASSVDWRDTDTQYF.

This chain's CDR3 is CASSLERMGNSGNTIYF. CDR3 nucleotide sequence: TGTGCCAGCAGCTTAGAAAGAATGGGGAACTCTGGAAACACCATATATTTT. V and J are TRBV7-9 and TRBJ1-3, with no clear D. This CDR3 region has 17 residues. Deletions cut 1 base from V and 0 bases from J, with 13 bases between. Germline CDR1 is SEHNR and CDR2 is FQNEAQ (reference sequence).

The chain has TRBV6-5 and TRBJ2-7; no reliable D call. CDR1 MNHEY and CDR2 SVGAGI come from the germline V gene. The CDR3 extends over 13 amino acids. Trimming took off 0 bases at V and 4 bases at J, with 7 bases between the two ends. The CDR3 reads CASSYSTGYEQYF. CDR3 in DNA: TGTGCCAGCAGTTACTCGACCGGATACGAGCAGTACTTC.

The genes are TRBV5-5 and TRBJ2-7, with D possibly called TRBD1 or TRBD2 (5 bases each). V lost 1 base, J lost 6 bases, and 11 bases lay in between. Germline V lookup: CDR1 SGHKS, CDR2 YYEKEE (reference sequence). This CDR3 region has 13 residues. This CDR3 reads CASSLSAGSEQYF. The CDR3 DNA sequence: TGTGCCAGCAGCTTGTCTGCAGGGAGCGAGCAGTACTTC. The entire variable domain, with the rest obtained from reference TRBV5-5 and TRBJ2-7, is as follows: DAGVTQSPTHLIKTRGQQVTLRCSPISGHKSVSWYQQVLGQGPQFIFQYYEKEERGRGNFPDRFSARQFPNYSSELNVNALLLGDSALYLCASSLSAGSEQYFGPGTRLTVT.

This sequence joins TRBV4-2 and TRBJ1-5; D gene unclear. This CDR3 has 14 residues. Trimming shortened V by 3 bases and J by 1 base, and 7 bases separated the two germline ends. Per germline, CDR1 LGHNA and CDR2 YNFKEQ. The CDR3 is CASSQQTSNQPQHF. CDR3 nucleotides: TGTGCCAGCAGCCAGCAGACAAGCAATCAGCCCCAGCATTTT.

CDR3 region: CAWSGGKTGELFF. For the CDR3, the DNA is TGTGCCTGGAGCGGCGGAAAAACCGGGGAGCTGTTTTTT. This sequence joins TRBV30 and TRBJ2-2; D is ambiguous. The CDR3 runs to 13 residues. V shed 3 bases and J shed 5 bases, with 10 bases lying between them. Germline-derived CDR1 and CDR2 are GTSNPN and SVGIG (reference sequence).

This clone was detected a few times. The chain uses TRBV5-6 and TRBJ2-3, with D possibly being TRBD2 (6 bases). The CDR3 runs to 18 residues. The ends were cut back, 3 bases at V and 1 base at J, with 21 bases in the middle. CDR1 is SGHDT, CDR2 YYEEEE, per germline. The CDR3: CASSSTVSGKGGTDTQYF. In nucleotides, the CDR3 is TGTGCCAGCAGCTCTACAGTTAGCGGCAAGGGAGGCACAGATACGCAGTATTTT.

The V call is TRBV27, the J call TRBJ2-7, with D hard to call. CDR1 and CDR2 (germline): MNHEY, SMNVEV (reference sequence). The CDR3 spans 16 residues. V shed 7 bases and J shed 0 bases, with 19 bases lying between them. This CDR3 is CASILRHVVPSYEQYF. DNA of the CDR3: TGTGCCAGCATTCTCCGTCACGTAGTACCCTCCTACGAGCAGTACTTC.

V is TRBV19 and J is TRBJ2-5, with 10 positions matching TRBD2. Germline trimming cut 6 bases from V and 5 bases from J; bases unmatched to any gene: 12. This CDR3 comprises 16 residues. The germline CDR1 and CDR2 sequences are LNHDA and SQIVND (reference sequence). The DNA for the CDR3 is TGTGCCAGTAGCCCCGGGGGACTAGCGACTTTGGAGACCCAGTACTTC. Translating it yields CASSPGGLATLETQYF. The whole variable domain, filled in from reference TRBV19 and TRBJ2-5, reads DGGITQSPKYLFRKEGQNVTLSCEQNLNHDAMYWYRQDPGQGLRLIYYSQIVNDFQKGDIAEGYSVSREKKESFPLTVTSAQKNPTAFYLCASSPGGLATLETQYFGPGTRLLVL.

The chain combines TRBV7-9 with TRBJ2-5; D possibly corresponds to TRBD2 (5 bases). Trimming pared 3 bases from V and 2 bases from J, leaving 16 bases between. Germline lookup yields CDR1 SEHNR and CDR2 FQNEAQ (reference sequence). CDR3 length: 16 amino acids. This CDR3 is CASSLDSGIHQETQYF. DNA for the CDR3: TGTGCCAGCAGCTTGGACTCTGGGATCCATCAAGAGACCCAGTACTTC.

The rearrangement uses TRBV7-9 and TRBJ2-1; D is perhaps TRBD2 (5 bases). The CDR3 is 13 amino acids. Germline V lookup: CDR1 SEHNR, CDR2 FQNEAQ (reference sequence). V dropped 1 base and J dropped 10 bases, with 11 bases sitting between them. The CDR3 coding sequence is TGTGCCAGCAGCTTAGGGAGGTTGGGGGAGCAGTTCTTC. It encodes CASSLGRLGEQFF.

This chain's CDR3 is CASSASGTSGHNEQFF. CDR3 sequence (DNA): TGTGCCAGCAGCGCCTCCGGGACTAGCGGACACAATGAGCAGTTCTTC. The rearrangement links TRBV9 to TRBJ2-1, with 11 bases fitting TRBD2. CDR1 is SGDLS, CDR2 YYNGEE, per germline. The J segment lost 5 bases and the V segment lost 3 bases, leaving 7 bases of the junction unmatched. The CDR3 is made up of 16 amino acids.

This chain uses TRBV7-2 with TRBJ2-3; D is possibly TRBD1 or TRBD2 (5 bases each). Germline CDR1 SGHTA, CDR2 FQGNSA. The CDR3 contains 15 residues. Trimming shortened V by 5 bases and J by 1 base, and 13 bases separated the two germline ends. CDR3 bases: TGTGCCAGCAGCCCATGGGACGGGGGCACAGATACGCAGTATTTT. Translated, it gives CASSPWDGGTDTQYF.

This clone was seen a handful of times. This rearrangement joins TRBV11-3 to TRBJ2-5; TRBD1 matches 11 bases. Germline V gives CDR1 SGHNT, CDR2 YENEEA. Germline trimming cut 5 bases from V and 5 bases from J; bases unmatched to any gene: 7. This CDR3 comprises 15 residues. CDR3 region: CASSPDRGLWETQYF. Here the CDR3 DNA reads TGTGCCAGCAGCCCGGACAGGGGGCTTTGGGAGACCCAGTACTTC.

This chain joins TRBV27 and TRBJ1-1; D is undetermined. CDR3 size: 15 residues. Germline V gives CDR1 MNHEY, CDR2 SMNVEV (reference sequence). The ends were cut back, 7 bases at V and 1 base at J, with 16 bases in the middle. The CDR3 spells CASMTHELANTEAFF. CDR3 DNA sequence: TGTGCCAGCATGACCCATGAGCTGGCGAACACTGAAGCTTTCTTT.

CDR3 in amino acids: CASSLVPVYGNQPQHF. CDR3 bases: TGTGCCAGCAGCTTAGTACCAGTGTACGGCAATCAGCCCCAGCATTTT. The chain is built from TRBV7-2 and TRBJ1-5; D not resolved. The CDR3 is made up of 16 amino acids. The V gene's germline CDR1 is SGHTA and CDR2 FQGNSA. Trimming took 1 base from V and 2 from J, leaving 12 bases between them.

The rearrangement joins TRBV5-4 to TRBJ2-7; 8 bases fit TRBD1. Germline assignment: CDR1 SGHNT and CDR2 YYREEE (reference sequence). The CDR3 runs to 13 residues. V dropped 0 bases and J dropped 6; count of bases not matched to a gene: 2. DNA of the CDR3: TGTGCCAGCAGCTTGGCGGGGACAGGCGAGCAGTACTTC. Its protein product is CASSLAGTGEQYF.

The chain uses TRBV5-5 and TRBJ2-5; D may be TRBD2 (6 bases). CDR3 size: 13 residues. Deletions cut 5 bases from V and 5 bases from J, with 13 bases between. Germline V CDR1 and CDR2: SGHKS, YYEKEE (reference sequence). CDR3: CASRWAGLETQYF. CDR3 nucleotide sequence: TGTGCCAGCAGGTGGGCGGGACTCGAGACCCAGTACTTC.

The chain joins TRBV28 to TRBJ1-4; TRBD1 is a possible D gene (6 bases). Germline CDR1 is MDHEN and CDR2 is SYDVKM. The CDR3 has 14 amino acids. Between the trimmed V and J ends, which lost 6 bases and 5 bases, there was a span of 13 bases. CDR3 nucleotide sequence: TGTGCCAGCAGCAACAATGGACAGAATGAAAAACTGTTTTTT. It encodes CASSNNGQNEKLFF. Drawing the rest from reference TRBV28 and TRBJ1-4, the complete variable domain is DVKVTQSSRYLVKRTGEKVFLECVQDMDHENMFWYRQDPGLGLRLIYFSYDVKMKEKGDIPEGYSVSREKKERFSLILESASTNQTSMYLCASSNNGQNEKLFFGSGTQLSVL.

CDR3 nucleotide sequence: TGCGCCAGCAGCGAGGGACTAGCGGGAGATTTATCCAAAAACATTCAGTACTTC. Its translation is CASSEGLAGDLSKNIQYF. The rearrangement links TRBV5-1 to TRBJ2-4, with 14 bases identical to TRBD2. Germline CDR1 SGHRS, CDR2 YFSETQ. CDR3 length equals 18 residues. V shed 4 bases, J shed 2 bases, and the junction held 8 bases outside the gene matches.

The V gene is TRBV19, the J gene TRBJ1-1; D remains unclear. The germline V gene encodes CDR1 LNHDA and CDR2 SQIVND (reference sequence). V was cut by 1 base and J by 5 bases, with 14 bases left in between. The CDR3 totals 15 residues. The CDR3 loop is CASSIGSAGDTEAFF. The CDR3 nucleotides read TGTGCCAGTAGTATAGGGTCCGCAGGAGATACTGAAGCTTTCTTT.

This CDR3 reads CASRTLVEGQGKHEQYF. CDR3 DNA sequence: TGTGCCAGCAGAACATTAGTTGAGGGACAGGGTAAACACGAGCAGTACTTC. The V call is TRBV2, the J call TRBJ2-7, with 9 nucleotides matching TRBD1. Germline CDR1 is SNHLY and CDR2 is FYNNEI. After removal of 6 bases from V and 5 bases from J, the junction contained 17 bases not matched to a gene. The CDR3 contains 17 residues.

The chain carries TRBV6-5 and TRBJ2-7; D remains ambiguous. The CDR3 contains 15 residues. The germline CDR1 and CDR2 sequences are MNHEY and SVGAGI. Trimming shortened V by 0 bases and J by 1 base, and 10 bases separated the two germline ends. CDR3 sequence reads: CASSYSVLGSYEQYF. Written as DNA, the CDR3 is TGTGCCAGCAGTTACTCGGTATTGGGGTCCTACGAGCAGTACTTC.